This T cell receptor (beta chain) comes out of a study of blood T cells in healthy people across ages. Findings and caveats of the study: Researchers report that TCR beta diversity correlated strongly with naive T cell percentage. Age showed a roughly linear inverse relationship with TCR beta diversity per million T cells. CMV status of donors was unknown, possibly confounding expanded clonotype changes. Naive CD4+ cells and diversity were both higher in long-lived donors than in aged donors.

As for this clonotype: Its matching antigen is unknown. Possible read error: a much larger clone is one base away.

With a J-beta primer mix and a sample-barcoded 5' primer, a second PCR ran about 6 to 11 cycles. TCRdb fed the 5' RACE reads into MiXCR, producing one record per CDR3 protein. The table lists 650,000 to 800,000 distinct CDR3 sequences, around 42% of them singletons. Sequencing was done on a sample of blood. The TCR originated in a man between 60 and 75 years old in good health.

CDR3 sequence reads: CSGEDRGGEKLFF. The CDR3 region has the DNA TGCAGCGGTGAGGACAGGGGAGGTGAAAAACTGTTTTTT. The chain recombines TRBV29-1 with TRBJ1-4; 9 bases fit TRBD1. Germline values: CDR1 SQVTM, CDR2 ANQGSEA. V gave up 7 bases and J gave up 7 bases; unmatched junction bases: 7. The CDR3 has 13 residues.